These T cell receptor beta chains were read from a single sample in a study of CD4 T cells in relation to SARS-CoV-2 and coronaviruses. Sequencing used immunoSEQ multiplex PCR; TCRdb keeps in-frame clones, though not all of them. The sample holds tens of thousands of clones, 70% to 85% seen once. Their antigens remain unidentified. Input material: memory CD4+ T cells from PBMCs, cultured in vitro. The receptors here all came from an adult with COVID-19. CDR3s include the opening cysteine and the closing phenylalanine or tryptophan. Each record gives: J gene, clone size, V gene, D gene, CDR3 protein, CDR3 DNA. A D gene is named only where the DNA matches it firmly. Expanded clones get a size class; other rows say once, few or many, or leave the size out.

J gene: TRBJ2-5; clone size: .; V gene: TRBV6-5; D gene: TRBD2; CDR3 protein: CASIRGRAFETQYF; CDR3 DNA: TGTGCCAGCATTCGAGGGAGGGCCTTCGAGACCCAGTACTTC
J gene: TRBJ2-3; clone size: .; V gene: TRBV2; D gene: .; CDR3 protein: CASSDRFYSTDTQYF; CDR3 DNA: TGTGCCAGCAGTGATAGGTTCTATAGCACAGATACGCAGTATTTT
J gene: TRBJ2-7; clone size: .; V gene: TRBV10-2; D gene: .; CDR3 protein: CASSDSALGSSYEQYF; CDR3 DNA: TGCGCCAGCAGTGATAGCGCCCTCGGGAGCTCCTACGAGCAGTACTTC
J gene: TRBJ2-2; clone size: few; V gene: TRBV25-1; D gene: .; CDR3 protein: CASSEQGLHTGELFF; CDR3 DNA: TGTGCCAGCAGTGAACAGGGGCTACACACCGGGGAGCTGTTTTTT
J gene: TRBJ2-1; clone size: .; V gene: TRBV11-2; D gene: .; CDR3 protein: CASSLASNSYNEQFF; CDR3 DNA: TGTGCCAGCAGCTTAGCTAGCAACTCCTACAATGAGCAGTTCTTC
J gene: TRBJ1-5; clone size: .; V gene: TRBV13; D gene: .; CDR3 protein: CASSLAYRGSNQPQHF; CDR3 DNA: TGTGCCAGCAGCTTAGCGTACAGAGGTAGCAATCAGCCCCAGCATTTT
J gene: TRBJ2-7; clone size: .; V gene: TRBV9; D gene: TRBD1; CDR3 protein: CASSEGTGITYEQYF; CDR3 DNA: TGTGCCAGCAGCGAGGGGACAGGGATTACCTACGAGCAGTACTTC
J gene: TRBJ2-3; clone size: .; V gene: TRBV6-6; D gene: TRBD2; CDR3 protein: CASTPSGTNTDTQYF; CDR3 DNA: TGTGCCAGCACCCCGAGTGGGACTAACACAGATACGCAGTATTTT
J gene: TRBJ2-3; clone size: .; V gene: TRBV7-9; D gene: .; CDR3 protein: CASSSAGASDTQYF; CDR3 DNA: TGTGCCAGCAGCTCGGCAGGGGCCTCAGATACGCAGTATTTT
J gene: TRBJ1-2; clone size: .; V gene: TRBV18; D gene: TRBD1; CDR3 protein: CASSPPGQGVFNGYTF; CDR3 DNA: TGTGCCAGCTCACCACCGGGACAGGGGGTTTTTAATGGCTACACCTTC
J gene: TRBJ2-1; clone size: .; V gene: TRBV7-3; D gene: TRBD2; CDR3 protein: CASSKREPGEQFF; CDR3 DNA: TGTGCCAGCAGCAAGCGGGAGCCCGGTGAGCAGTTCTTC
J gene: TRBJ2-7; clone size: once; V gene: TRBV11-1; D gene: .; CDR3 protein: CASSLQGSPYEQYF; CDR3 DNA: TGTGCCAGCAGCTTACAGGGATCTCCCTACGAGCAGTACTTC
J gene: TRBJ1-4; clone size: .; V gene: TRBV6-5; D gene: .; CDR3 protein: CASSSGGGLEKLFF; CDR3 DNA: TGTGCCAGCAGTAGCGGGGGGGGCCTTGAAAAACTGTTTTTT
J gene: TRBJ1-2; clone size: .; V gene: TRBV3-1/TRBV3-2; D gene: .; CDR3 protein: CASSQGPYGYTF; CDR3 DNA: TGTGCCAGCAGCCAAGGTCCCTATGGCTACACCTTC
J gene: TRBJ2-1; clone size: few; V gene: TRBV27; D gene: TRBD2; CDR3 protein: CASRPLAAQRLEQFF; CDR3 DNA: TGTGCCAGCAGGCCCCTAGCGGCCCAAAGGTTAGAGCAGTTCTTC
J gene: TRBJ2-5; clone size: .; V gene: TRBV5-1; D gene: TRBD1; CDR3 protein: CASSWDRGETQYF; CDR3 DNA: TGCGCCAGCAGCTGGGACAGGGGTGAGACCCAGTACTTC
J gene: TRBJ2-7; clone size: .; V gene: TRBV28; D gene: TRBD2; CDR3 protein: CASSFMGLGYEQYF; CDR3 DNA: TGTGCCAGCAGTTTTATGGGACTAGGCTACGAGCAGTACTTC
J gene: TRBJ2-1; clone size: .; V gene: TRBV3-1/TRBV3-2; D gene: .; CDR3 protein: CASSQVFQREQFF; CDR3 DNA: TGTGCCAGCAGCCAAGTTTTCCAGCGTGAGCAGTTCTTC
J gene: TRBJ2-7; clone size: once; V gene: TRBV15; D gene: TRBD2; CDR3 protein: CATSGGLAGNNYEQYF; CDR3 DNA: TGTGCCACCAGCGGAGGACTAGCGGGGAACAACTACGAGCAGTACTTC
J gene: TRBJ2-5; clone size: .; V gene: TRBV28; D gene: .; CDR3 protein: CASSLSGTKETQYF; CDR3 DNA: TGTGCCAGCAGTTTATCAGGGACAAAAGAGACCCAGTACTTC
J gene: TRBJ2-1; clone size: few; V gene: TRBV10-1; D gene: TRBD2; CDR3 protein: CASRGTSGKYEQFF; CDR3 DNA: TGCGCCAGCAGGGGGACTAGCGGGAAGTATGAGCAGTTCTTC
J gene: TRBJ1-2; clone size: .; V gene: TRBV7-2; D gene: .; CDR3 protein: CASSSMTDYYGYTF; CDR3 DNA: TGTGCCAGCAGCTCAATGACGGATTACTATGGCTACACCTTC
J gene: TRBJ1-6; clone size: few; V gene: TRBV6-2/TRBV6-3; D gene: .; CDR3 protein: CASSYSASGGSPLHF; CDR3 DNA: TGTGCCAGCAGTTACTCCGCATCTGGGGGGTCACCCCTCCACTTT
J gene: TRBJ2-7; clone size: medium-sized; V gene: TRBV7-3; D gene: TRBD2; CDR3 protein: CASRPAGGSYEQYF; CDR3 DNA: TGTGCCAGCAGGCCAGCGGGAGGCTCCTACGAGCAGTACTTC
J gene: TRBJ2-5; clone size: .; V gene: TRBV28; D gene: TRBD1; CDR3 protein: CASRTFTGTGSLGAKETQYF; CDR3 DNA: TGTGCCAGCAGGACTTTCACCGGGACAGGAAGCTTGGGTGCCAAAGAGACCCAGTACTTC
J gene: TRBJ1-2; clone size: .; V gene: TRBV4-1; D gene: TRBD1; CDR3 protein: CASRDRQGPTYGYTF; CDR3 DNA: TGCGCCAGCAGGGACAGGCAGGGGCCAACCTATGGCTACACCTTC
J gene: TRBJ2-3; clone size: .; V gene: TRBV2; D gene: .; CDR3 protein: CASSEGVGRSGSDTQYF; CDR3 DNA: TGTGCCAGCAGTGAAGGGGTAGGGCGAAGCGGATCAGATACGCAGTATTTT
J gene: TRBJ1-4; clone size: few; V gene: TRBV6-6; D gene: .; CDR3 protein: CASSYEDEKLFF; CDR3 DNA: TGTGCCAGCAGTTACGAAGATGAAAAACTGTTTTTT
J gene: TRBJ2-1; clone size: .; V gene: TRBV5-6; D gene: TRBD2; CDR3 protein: CASSGTSGVSSYNEQFF; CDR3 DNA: TGTGCCAGCAGCGGGACTAGCGGGGTCAGCTCCTACAATGAGCAGTTCTTC